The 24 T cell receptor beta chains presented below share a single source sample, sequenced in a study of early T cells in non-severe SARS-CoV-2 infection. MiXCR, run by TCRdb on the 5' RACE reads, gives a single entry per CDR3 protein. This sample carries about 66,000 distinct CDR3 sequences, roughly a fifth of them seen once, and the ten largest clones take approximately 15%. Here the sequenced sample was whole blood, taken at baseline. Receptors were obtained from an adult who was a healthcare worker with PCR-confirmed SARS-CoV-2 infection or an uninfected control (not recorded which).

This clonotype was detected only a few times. The DNA of the CDR3 is TGTGCCAGCTCACTGGGACAGATCTATGGCTACACCTTC. Protein: CASSLGQIYGYTF. This rearrangement joins TRBV18 to TRBJ1-2; 7 nucleotides match TRBD1. CDR3 length equals 13 residues. The V segment lost 4 bases and the J segment 4 bases; nucleotides outside the gene matches: 3. Per germline, CDR1 KGHSH and CDR2 LQKENI.

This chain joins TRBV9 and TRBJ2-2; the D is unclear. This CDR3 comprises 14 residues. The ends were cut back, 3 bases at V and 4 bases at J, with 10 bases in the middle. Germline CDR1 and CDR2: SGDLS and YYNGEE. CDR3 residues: CASSGQLGTGELFF. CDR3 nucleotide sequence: TGTGCCAGCAGCGGTCAGCTAGGCACCGGGGAGCTGTTTTTT. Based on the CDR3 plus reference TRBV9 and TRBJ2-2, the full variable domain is DSGVTQTPKHLITATGQRVTLRCSPRSGDLSVYWYQQSLDQGLQFLIQYYNGEERAKGNILERFSAQQFPDLHSELNLSSLELGDSALYFCASSGQLGTGELFFGEGSRLTVL.

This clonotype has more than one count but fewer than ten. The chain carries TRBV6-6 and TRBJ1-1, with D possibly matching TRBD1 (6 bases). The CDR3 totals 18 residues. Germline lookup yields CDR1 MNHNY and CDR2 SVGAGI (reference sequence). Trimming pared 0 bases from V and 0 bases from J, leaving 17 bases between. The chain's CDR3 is CASSYSGSGQSVNTEAFF. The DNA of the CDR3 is TGTGCCAGCAGTTACTCGGGCTCCGGACAGTCGGTGAACACTGAAGCTTTCTTT.

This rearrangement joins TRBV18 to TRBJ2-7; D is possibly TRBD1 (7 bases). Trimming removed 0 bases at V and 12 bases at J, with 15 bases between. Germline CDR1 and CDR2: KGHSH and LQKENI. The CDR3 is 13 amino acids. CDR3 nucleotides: TGTGCCAGCTCACCACCGCGGGACAGCTTTTTGTACTTC. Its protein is CASSPPRDSFLYF.

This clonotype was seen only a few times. Written as DNA, the CDR3 is TGTGCCACCAGCAAGGGAAAGGATGAAAAACTGTTTTTT. Its protein is CATSKGKDEKLFF. This sequence joins TRBV15 and TRBJ1-4; the D is unclear. The CDR3 covers 13 residues. V lost 4 bases, J lost 6 bases, and 9 bases lay in between. Germline values: CDR1 LNHNV, CDR2 YYDKDF (reference sequence).

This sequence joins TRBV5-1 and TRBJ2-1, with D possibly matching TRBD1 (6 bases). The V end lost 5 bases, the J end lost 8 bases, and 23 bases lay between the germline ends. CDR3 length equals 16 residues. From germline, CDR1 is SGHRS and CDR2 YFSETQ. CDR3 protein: CASRVGGGPISDEQFF. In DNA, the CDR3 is TGCGCCAGCAGGGTTGGTGGGGGCCCAATATCGGATGAGCAGTTCTTC.

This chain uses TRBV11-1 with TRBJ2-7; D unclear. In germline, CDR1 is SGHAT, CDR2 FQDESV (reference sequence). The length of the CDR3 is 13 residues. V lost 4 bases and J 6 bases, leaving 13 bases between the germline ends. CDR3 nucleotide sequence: TGTGCCAGCAGCTCCAGCCTGCCCTCCGAGCAGTACTTC. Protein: CASSSSLPSEQYF.

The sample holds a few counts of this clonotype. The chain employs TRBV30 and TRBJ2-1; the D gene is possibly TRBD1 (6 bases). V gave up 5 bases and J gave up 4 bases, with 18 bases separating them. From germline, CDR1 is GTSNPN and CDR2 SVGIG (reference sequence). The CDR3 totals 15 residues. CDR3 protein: CAWAQQDSPYNEQFF. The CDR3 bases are TGTGCCTGGGCCCAACAGGACAGCCCATACAATGAGCAGTTCTTC.

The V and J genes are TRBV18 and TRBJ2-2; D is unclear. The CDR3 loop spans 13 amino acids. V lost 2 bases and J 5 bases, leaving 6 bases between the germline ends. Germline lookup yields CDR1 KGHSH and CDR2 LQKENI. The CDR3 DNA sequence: TGTGCCAGCTCACCAAGAGAGACCGGGGAGCTGTTTTTT. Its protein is CASSPRETGELFF.

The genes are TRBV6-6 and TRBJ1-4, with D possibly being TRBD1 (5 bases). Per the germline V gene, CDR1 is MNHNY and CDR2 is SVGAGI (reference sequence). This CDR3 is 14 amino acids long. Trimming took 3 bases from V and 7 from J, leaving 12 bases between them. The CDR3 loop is CASSYEGRREKLFF. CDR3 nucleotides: TGTGCCAGCAGTTATGAGGGACGTCGTGAAAAACTGTTTTTT.

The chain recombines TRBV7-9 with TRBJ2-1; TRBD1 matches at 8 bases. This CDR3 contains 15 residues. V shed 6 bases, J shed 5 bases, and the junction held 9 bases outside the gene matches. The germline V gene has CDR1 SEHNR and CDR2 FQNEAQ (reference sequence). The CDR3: CASREGTGKNNEQFF. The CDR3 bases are TGTGCCAGCAGGGAGGGGACAGGAAAAAACAATGAGCAGTTCTTC.

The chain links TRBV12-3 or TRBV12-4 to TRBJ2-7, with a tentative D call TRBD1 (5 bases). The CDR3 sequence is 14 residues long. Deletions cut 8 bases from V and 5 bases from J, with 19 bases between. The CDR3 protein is CASVRAVARDEQYF. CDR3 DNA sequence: TGTGCCAGCGTTAGGGCAGTTGCCAGGGACGAGCAGTACTTC.

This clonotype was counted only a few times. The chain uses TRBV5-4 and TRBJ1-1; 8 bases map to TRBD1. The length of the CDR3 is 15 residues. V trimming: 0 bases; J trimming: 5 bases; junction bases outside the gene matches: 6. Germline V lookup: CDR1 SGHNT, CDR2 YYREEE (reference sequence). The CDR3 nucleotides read TGTGCCAGCAGCTTGGTGCAGGGGGCCGGGACTGAAGCTTTCTTT. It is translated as CASSLVQGAGTEAFF. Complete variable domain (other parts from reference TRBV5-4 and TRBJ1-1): ETGVTQSPTHLIKTRGQQVTLRCSSQSGHNTVSWYQQALGQGPQFIFQYYREEENGRGNFPPRFSGLQFPNYSSELNVNALELDDSALYLCASSLVQGAGTEAFFGQGTRLTVV.

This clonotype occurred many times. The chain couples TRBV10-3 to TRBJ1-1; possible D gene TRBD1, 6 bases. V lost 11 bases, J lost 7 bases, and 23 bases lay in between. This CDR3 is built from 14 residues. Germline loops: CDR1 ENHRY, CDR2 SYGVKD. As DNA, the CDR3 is TGTGCCGCCAGGGGAGGAGGCGGTTACGGTGAAGCTTTCTTT. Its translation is CAARGGGGYGEAFF.

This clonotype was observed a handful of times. CDR3: CSARPGKDTQYF. As DNA, the CDR3 is TGCAGTGCTAGGCCAGGGAAGGATACGCAGTATTTT. V gene TRBV20-1 combines with J gene TRBJ2-3; maybe TRBD1 (5 bases). This CDR3 is 12 amino acids long. Germline assignment: CDR1 DFQATT and CDR2 SNEGSKA (reference sequence). V lost 3 bases, J lost 6 bases, and 10 bases lay in between.

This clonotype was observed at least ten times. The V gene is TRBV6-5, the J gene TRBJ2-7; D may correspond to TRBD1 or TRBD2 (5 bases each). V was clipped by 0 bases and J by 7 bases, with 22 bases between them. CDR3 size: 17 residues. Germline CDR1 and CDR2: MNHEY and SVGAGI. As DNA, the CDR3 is TGTGCCAGCAGTTACTCGAGACTTGGGACCCGGCCCGGTGAGCAGTACTTC. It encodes CASSYSRLGTRPGEQYF.

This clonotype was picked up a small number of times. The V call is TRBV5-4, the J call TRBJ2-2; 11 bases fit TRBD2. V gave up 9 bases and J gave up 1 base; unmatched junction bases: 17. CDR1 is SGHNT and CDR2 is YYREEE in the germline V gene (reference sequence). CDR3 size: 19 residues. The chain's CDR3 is CATHRAPSGLAGNTGELFF. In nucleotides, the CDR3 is TGTGCCACCCACCGGGCTCCAAGCGGACTAGCGGGGAACACCGGGGAGCTGTTTTTT.

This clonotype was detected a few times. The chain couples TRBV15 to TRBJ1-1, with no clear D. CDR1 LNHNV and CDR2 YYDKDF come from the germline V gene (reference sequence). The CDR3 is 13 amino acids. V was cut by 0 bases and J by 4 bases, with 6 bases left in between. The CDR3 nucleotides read TGTGCCACCAGCAGAGATAAGGGCACTGAAGCTTTCTTT. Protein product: CATSRDKGTEAFF.

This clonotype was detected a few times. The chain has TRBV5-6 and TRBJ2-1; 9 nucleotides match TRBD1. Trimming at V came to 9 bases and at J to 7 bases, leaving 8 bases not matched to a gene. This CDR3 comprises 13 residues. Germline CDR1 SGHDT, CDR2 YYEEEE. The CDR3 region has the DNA TGTGCCACCACGGGACAGGGAAGGAATGAGCAGTTCTTC. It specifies CATTGQGRNEQFF.

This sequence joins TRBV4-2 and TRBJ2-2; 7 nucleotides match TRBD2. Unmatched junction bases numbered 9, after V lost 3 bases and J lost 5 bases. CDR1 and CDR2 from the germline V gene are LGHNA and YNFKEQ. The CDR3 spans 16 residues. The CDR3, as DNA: TGTGCCAGCAGCCAGCGCGGGGGAGCGACAACCGGGGAGCTGTTTTTT. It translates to CASSQRGGATTGELFF.

CDR3 sequence reads: CASTKSGDRGSQPQHF. The CDR3 DNA reads as TGTGCCAGCACCAAATCCGGGGACAGGGGTAGTCAGCCCCAGCATTTT. The V gene is TRBV6-6, the J gene TRBJ1-5; TRBD1 matches 10 bases. The CDR3 is made up of 16 amino acids. Germline loops: CDR1 MNHNY, CDR2 SVGAGI (reference sequence). V dropped 7 bases and J dropped 6; count of bases not matched to a gene: 12.

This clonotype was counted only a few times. CDR3 amino acids: CASRTLGGTQYF. The CDR3 nucleotides are TGTGCCAGCAGGACCCTAGGGGGGACCCAGTACTTC. The rearrangement links TRBV12-3 or TRBV12-4 to TRBJ2-5; D perhaps matches TRBD1 (6 bases). There are 12 residues in the CDR3. V lost 6 bases and J lost 7, with 12 bases in between.

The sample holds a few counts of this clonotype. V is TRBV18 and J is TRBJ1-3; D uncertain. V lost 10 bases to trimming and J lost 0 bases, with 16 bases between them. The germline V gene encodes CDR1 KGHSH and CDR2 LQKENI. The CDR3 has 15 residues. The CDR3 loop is CATCLGPSSGNTIYF. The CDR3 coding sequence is TGTGCCACCTGCCTCGGCCCGAGCTCTGGAAACACCATATATTTT.

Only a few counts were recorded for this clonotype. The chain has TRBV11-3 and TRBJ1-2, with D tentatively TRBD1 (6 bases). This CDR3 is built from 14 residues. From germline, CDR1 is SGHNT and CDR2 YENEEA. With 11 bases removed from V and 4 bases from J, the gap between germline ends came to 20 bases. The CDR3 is CAFIVGGPIYGYTF. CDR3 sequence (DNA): TGTGCCTTTATCGTAGGGGGTCCAATCTATGGCTACACCTTC. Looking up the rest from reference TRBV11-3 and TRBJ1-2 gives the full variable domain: EAGVVQSPRYKIIEKKQPVAFWCNPISGHNTLYWYLQNLGQGPELLIRYENEEAVDDSQLPKDRFSAERLKGVDSTLKIQPAELGDSAVYLCAFIVGGPIYGYTFGSGTRLTVV.